The TCR beta chain under discussion was sequenced for a study of T cells in Graves' hyperthyroidism and ophthalmopathy (dated by TCRdb to between 2017 and 2020). Study-level background: Peripheral blood samples were taken at initial diagnosis, before any treatment was given. The paper describes TCR Vbeta CDR3 sequencing of about 140 peripheral blood samples, made up of fewer than 50 ophthalmopathy patients, roughly 80 hyperthyroidism patients and 17 progressor patients. The 80 to 100 discovery patients were randomly divided into training and test sets at a 7:3 ratio. Following sampling, methimazole starting at 30 mg daily was given to hyperthyroidism patients, and high-dose intravenous methylprednisolone was given to ophthalmopathy patients. Prospective prediction of ophthalmopathy was tested in an independent validation cohort of 18 to 20 hyperthyroidism patients and roughly 16 patients who later progressed to ophthalmopathy. In addition, the study compared T-cell repertoires in thyroid tissue and in blood from over 5 Graves' hyperthyroidism patients. TCR V-J signatures able to tell the groups apart were searched for in a discovery cohort of around 95 patients, of whom 40 to 45 had Graves' ophthalmopathy and roughly 57 had stable Graves' hyperthyroidism. Overall results and qualifications from the work: In validation, the model predicted progression to ophthalmopathy with just under 71% sensitivity and approximately 78% specificity, a median of 6.5 months before onset. A 13 V-J signature model separated ophthalmopathy from stable hyperthyroidism, with approximately 87% sensitivity and approximately 81% specificity in cross-validation and 80%/75% in testing. Blood samples also contained most of the expanded thyroid clonotypes (frequency above 0.001), which suggests that blood repertoires may reflect thyroid immune responses. Sample size was not statistically predetermined, and investigators were not blinded to group allocation.

This clonotype was counted a few times. Its antigen is currently not known. The record has no base qualities; no much larger clone is one base away. Amplification of TCR beta CDR3 regions was carried out from RNA transcripts. A first-round RT-PCR of the TCR CDR3 used the HTBI primer set with the Qiagen OneStep RT-PCR kit. Libraries were constructed in a second round of multiplex PCR, after which size selection and purification were performed. Paired-end sequencing of the libraries was performed with 100 bp reads on an Illumina HiSeq2000. Under the source paper's analysis protocol: SOAPnuke was used to process the raw data, throwing out any read that contained adapters or uncalled bases, had a mean Phred below 15, or lacked an exact constant-primer or identifier match. High-quality paired reads were merged with COPE v1.2.5, and unique nucleotide sequences were defined as clonotypes. MiTCR v1.1 was used to align the clonotypes against IMGT TRBV, TRBD and TRBJ reference segments. Only V-J combinations with frequency above 0.0001, covering 99% to 99.2% of repertoires, were analysed. A TCS score was defined as the ratio of F50 (clonal expansion) to E x V (chaos), with BLOSUM62-based TCRdist applied between CDR3 peptides within each V-J. Welch's t-statistics and random forest reduced roughly 500 V-J features to about 13, which were used in a naive Bayes classifier (R e1071). The public reads were reanalyzed by TCRdb: fastp trimming at Q25, MiXCR alignment, in-frame beta chains only. Every distinct CDR3 protein forms one entry, paired with its most common genes and DNA. These V and J calls are TCRdb output, not the study's own analysis. The sample contains 300,000 to 450,000 distinct CDR3 sequences, roughly 25% of them found a single time. The leading ten clones occupy around 79% of the sample.

Trimming at the junction amounts to 7 bases on V and 0 bases on J, and the germline ends lie 15 bases apart. The CDR3, from cysteine to phenylalanine, totals 14 residues. Only the CDR3 portion is preserved as DNA: 42 bases, with reading frame beginning at the first base. The CDR1 and CDR2 encoded by the germline V gene are SQVTM and ANQGSEA. Graves' hyperthyroidism was defined as stable when no progression to ophthalmopathy occurred over 18 months of follow-up. Hyperthyroidism patients were newly diagnosed, had a disease duration of under 2 months, and were aged 18 to 65 years. Patients with uncontrolled infections, other autoimmune diseases, pregnancy or lactation were excluded. Diagnoses were based on clinical symptoms, serum thyroxine and TRAb, thyroid ultrasound and orbital computed tomography. Ficoll-Paque density gradient centrifugation was used to isolate PBMCs from around 10 ml of fresh peripheral blood. Total RNA was extracted using Trizol reagent, and RNA quality was assessed on an Agilent 2100 Bioanalyzer.

Sequenced sample: blood. The TCR originated in a man aged 45-65 years with Graves' hyperthyroidism. Here the chain combines TRBV29-1 and TRBJ1-1, with no D gene named confidently. The DNA is TGCAGCGCCATATCCACTTCCATGAACACTGAAGCTTTCTTT. It encodes CSAISTSMNTEAFF.